Given below is one T cell receptor beta chain in context. This sample stems from a study of blood T cell repertoires in COVID-19. Study at large: Samples taken during acute and convalescent COVID-19 were collected in the United States, Italy and Spain. The cDNA or gDNA used as material had been derived from T cells, B-cell-depleted T cells, or PBMCs.

The CDR3 length is 14 residues. After removal of 5 bases from V and 5 bases from J, the junction contained 9 bases not matched to a gene. From germline, CDR1 is GTSNPN and CDR2 SVGIG (reference sequence). Profiled with immunoSEQ multiplex PCR; TCRdb holds only in-frame clones, not every one. The sample gives about 320,000 clones, around 83% of which show up once; 0.95% to 1.5% is in the top ten. The J gene is TRBJ2-5, the V gene TRBV30; 9 nucleotides align to TRBD1. The sample consisted of peripheral blood. This receptor was identified in a woman between 45 and 60 years old with acute or convalescent COVID-19. CDR3 in amino acids: CAWGIQGAQETQYF. For the CDR3, the DNA is TGTGCCTGGGGTATACAGGGGGCGCAGGAGACCCAGTACTTC.